This T cell receptor (beta chain) was recovered during a study of T cell responses to AZD1222 COVID-19 vaccine. Study-wide results and caveats: The sample set comprised mostly white British donors with more females, and clonal diversity was possibly underestimated. Spike was spanned by vaccine-associated CD4 TCRs, which were dominant at 160-218 and 743-854. The study reported that nearly half of spike-specific TCRs target unmutated variant regions. Baseline testing showed seropositivity in only six AZD1222 recipients.

Comment on this clone: Its antigen is not identified.

Germline V gene lookup returns CDR1 SGHDT and CDR2 YYEEEE. The CDR3 loop spans 13 amino acids. Trimming took 4 bases from V and 0 from J, leaving 6 bases between them. Assay: immunoSEQ multiplex PCR; the TCRdb copy retains only in-frame clones and omits some. The data hold around 150,000 clones, with 75% to 95% observed a single time. The chain recombines TRBV5-6 with TRBJ2-3; D gene ambiguous. This TCR came from an adult who received the AZD1222 COVID-19 vaccine. The specimen comprised peripheral blood, sampled 28 days after the second AZD1222 dose. CDR3 DNA: TGTGCCAGCAGCCCGGGCAGCACAGATACGCAGTATTTT. This translates into CASSPGSTDTQYF.